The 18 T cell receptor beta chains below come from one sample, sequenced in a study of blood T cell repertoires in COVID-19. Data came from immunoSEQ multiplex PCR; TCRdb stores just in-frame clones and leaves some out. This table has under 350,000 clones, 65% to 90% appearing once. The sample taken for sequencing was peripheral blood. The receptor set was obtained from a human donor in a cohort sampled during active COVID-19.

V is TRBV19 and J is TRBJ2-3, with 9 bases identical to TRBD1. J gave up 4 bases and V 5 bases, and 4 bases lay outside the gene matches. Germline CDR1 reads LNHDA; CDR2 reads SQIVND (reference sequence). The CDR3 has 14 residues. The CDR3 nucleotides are TGTGCCAGTAGTGGGACAGGGAGCTCAGATACGCAGTATTTT. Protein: CASSGTGSSDTQYF.

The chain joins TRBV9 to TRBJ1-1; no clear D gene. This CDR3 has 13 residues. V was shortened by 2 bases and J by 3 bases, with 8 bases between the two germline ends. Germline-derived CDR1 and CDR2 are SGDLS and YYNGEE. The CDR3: CASSVGPDTEAFF. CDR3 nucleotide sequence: TGTGCCAGCAGCGTTGGGCCTGACACTGAAGCTTTCTTT.

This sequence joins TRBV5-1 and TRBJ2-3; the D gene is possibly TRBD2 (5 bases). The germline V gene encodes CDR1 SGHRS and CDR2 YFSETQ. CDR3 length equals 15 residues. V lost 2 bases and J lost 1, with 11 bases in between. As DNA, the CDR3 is TGCGCCAGCAGCTTCCGTCGAGCGGGCACAGATACGCAGTATTTT. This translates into CASSFRRAGTDTQYF.

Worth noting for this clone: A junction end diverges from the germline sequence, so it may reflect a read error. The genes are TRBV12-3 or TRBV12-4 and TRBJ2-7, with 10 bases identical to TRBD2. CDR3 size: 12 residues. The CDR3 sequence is CASRKEAGGRNF. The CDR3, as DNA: TGTGCCAGCAGGAAAGAAGCGGGAGGGAGGAACTTC.

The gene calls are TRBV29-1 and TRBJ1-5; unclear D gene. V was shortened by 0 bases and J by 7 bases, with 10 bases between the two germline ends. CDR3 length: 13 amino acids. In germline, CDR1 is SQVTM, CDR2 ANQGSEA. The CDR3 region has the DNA TGCAGCGTTGAAGATCGCGAGGGCCAGCCCCAGCATTTT. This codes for CSVEDREGQPQHF.

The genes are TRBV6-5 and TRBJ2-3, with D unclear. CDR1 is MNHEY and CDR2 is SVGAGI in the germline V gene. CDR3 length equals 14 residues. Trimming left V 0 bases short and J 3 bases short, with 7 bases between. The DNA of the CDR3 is TGTGCCAGCAGTTACTCTACCGGGACAGATACGCAGTATTTT. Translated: CASSYSTGTDTQYF.

For the CDR3, the DNA is TGTGCCAGCAGCCGAGCGGGAGTAAAGGGGAATGAGCAGTTCTTC. This sequence encodes CASSRAGVKGNEQFF. This chain joins TRBV3-1 (or the pseudogene TRBV3-2) and TRBJ2-1, with 8 bases fitting TRBD2. V lost 4 bases, J lost 7 bases, and 9 bases stayed unmatched. Germline CDR1 LGHDT, CDR2 YNNKEL (reference sequence). The CDR3 spans 15 residues.

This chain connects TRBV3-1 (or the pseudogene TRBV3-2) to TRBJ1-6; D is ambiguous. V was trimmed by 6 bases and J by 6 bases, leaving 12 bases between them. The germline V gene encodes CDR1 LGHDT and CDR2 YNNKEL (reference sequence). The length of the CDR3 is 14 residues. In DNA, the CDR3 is TGTGCCAGCAGACTTCTCGGTGGTAATTCACCCCTCCACTTT. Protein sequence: CASRLLGGNSPLHF.

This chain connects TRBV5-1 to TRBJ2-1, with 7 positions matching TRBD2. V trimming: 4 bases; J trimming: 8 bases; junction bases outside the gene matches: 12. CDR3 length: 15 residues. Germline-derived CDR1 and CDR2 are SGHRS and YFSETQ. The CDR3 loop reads CASSQLGGRYDEQFF. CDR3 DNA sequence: TGCGCCAGCAGCCAGTTGGGAGGGAGGTACGATGAGCAGTTCTTC.

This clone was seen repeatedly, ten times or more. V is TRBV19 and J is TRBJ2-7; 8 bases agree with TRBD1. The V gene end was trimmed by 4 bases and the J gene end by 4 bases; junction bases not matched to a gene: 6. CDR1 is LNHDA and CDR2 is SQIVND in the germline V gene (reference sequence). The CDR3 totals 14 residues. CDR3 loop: CASSRSRDRYEQYF. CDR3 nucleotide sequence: TGTGCCAGTAGTAGATCCCGGGACAGGTACGAGCAGTACTTC.

The CDR3 spells CASSLPSGRSNEQFF. The CDR3 DNA is TGTGCCAGCAGTTTACCTAGCGGGAGGAGCAATGAGCAGTTCTTC. The chain has TRBV28 and TRBJ2-1, with TRBD2 matching over 11 bases. This CDR3 has 15 amino acids. CDR1 MDHEN and CDR2 SYDVKM come from the germline V gene. J was trimmed by 6 bases and V by 2 bases; bases with no gene match: 3.

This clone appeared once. The CDR3 loop is CASSSGSYGYTF. The CDR3 nucleotides are TGTGCCAGCAGCTCAGGCAGCTATGGCTACACCTTC. The rearrangement uses TRBV7-2 and TRBJ1-2; D uncertain. Trimming pared 4 bases from V and 4 bases from J, leaving 7 bases between. Germline CDR1 is SGHTA and CDR2 is FQGNSA. This CDR3 comprises 12 residues.

The CDR3 sequence is CASSYLSETQYF. The CDR3 DNA reads TGTGCCAGCAGTTACTTGTCGGAGACCCAGTACTTC. V gene TRBV6-2 or TRBV6-3 combines with J gene TRBJ2-5; D is unclear. The CDR3 spans 12 residues. The germline V gene has CDR1 MNHEY and CDR2 SVGEGT. Trimming removed 1 base at V and 5 bases at J, with 5 bases between.

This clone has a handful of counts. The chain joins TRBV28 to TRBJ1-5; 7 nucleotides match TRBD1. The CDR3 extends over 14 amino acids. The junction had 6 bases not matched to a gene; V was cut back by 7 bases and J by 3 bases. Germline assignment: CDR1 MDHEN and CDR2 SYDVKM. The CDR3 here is CASTQTGTNQPQHF. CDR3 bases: TGTGCCAGCACCCAGACAGGGACCAATCAGCCCCAGCATTTT.

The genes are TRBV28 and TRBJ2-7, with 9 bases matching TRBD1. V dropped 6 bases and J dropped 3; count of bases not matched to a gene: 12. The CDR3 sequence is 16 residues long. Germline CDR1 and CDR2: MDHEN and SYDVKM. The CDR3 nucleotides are TGTGCCAGCAGCCAGTTCGGGACAGGGAAGGTCTACGAGCAGTACTTC. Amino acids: CASSQFGTGKVYEQYF. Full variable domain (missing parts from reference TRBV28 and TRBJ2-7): DVKVTQSSRYLVKRTGEKVFLECVQDMDHENMFWYRQDPGLGLRLIYFSYDVKMKEKGDIPEGYSVSREKKERFSLILESASTNQTSMYLCASSQFGTGKVYEQYFGPGTRLTVT.

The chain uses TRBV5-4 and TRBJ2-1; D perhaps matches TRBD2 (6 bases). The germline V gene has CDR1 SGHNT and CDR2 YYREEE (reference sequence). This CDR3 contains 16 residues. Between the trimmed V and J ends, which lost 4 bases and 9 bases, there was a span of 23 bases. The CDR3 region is CASSLAEGGLTAEQFF. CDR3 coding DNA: TGTGCCAGCAGCCTCGCGGAGGGTGGGCTCACAGCTGAGCAGTTCTTC.

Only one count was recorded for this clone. For the CDR3, the DNA is TGCGCCAGCAGTCGAGGATCCGGGGATGGCTACACCTTC. Its translation is CASSRGSGDGYTF. This sequence joins TRBV5-1 and TRBJ1-2; D gene ambiguous. In germline, CDR1 is SGHRS, CDR2 YFSETQ. This CDR3 is 13 amino acids long. V was shortened by 5 bases and J by 6 bases, with 14 bases between the two germline ends.

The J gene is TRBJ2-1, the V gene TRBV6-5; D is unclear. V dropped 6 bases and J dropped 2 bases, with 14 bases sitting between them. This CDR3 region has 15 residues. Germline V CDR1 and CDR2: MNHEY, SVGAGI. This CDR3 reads CASRTTTSPYNEQFF. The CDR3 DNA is TGTGCCAGCAGAACAACTACCTCTCCCTACAATGAGCAGTTCTTC.